This paragraph covers one TCR beta chain sequence. In the original workflow: Estimates of nucleated cell counts were drawn from the amplification of reference gene primers. Produced via immunoSEQ multiplex PCR; TCRdb's table is partial and in-frame only. For V, J and clone size, that table is used; D and trimming come from the DNA. Among 95,000 to 110,000 clones, approximately 89% were seen once, and the ten largest hold roughly 18%. CDR1 is LNHNV, CDR2 YYDKDF, per germline (reference sequence). The CDR3 is 17 amino acids. J gave up 6 bases and V 0 bases, and 11 bases lay outside the gene matches. This sample stems from a study of blood T cell repertoires in COVID-19. Overall study: Sites across the United States, Italy and Spain contributed samples from acute and convalescent COVID-19. The cDNA or gDNA used as material had been derived from T cells, B-cell-depleted T cells, or PBMCs.

V is TRBV15 and J is TRBJ1-5; TRBD1 matches 7 bases. Sequencing used peripheral blood. This sequence was found in a woman older than 75 in a cohort sampled during active COVID-19. CDR3 region: CATSREEVWQGGQPQHF. In nucleotides, the CDR3 is TGTGCCACCAGCAGAGAAGAGGTGTGGCAGGGGGGTCAGCCCCAGCATTTT. The variable domain in full, with the rest retrieved from reference TRBV15 and TRBJ1-5, is DAMVIQNPRYQVTQFGKPVTLSCSQTLNHNVMYWYQQKSSQAPKLLFHYYDKDFNNEADTPDNFQSRRPNTSFCFLDIRSPGLGDTAMYLCATSREEVWQGGQPQHFGDGTRLSIL.